The sequence of this TCR beta chain was determined in a study of cytomegalovirus exposure and HLA in healthy donors. Whole-study findings and limits: Within an earlier analysis, most TCR beta V segments proved productive either about 87% or about 30% of the time.

PCR primers comprised 60 Vbeta and 13 Jbeta primers. The protocol was immunoSEQ multiplex PCR, while the TCRdb copy is restricted to in-frame clones and leaves out a portion. The sample includes 100,000 to 150,000 clones, about 72% of them seen just once. This CDR3 comprises 17 residues. Germline CDR1 is LGHNA and CDR2 is YSLEER. With 5 bases clipped from V and 4 bases from J, the junction kept 14 bases outside the gene matches. On this clone itself: Its specificity is not known.

Sequenced sample: PBMCs. The source of this sequence is a man younger than 45 in good health and CMV-seropositive. The V gene is TRBV4-3, the J gene TRBJ2-7; 10 nucleotides match TRBD1. The CDR3 is CASSSMATGTGVYEQYF. CDR3 nucleotide sequence: TGCGCCAGCAGCTCAATGGCGACCGGGACAGGGGTTTACGAGCAGTACTTC.